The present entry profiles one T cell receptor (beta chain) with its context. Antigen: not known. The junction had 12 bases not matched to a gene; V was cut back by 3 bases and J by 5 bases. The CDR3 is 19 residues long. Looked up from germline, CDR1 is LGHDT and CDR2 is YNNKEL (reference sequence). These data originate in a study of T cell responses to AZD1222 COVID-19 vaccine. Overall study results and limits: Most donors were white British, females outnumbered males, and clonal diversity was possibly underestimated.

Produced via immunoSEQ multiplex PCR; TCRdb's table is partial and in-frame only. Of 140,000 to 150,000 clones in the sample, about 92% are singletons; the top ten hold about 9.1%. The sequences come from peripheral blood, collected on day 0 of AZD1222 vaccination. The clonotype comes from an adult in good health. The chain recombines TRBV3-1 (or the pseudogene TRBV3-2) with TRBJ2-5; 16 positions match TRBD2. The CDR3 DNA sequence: TGTGCCAGCAGCCACCACCCACCGGGACTAGCGGGGGGGCGGGAGACCCAGTACTTC. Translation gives CASSHHPPGLAGGRETQYF.